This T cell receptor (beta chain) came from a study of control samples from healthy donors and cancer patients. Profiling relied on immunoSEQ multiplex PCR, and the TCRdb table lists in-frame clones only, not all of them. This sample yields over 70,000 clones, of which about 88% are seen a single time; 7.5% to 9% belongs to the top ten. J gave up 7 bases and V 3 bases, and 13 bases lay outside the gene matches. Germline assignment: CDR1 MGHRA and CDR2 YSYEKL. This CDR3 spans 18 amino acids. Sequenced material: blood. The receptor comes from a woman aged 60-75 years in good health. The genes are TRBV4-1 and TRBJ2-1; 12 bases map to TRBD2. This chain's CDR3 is CASSHRTSGAQRQNEQFF. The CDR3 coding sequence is TGCGCCAGCAGCCACCGGACTAGCGGGGCTCAACGACAGAATGAGCAGTTCTTC.